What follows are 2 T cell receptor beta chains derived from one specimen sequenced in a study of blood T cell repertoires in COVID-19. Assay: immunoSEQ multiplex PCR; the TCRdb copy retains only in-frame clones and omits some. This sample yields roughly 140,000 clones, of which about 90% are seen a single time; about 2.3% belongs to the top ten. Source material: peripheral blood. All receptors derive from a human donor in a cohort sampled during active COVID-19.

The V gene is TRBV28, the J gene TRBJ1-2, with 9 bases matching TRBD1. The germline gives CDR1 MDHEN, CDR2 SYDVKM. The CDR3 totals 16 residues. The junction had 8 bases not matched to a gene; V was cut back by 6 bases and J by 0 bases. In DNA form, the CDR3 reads TGTGCCAGCAGGCCGGGACAGGGCACCGCTAACTATGGCTACACCTTC. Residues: CASRPGQGTANYGYTF.

The CDR3 protein is CASSGVAGSLTYEQYF. The CDR3 coding sequence is TGTGCCAGCTCCGGGGTAGCGGGGAGCCTAACCTACGAGCAGTACTTC. The chain combines TRBV18 with TRBJ2-7, with TRBD2 matching over 8 bases. Unmatched junction bases numbered 12, after V lost 6 bases and J lost 2 bases. The CDR3 runs to 16 residues. Germline assignment: CDR1 KGHSH and CDR2 LQKENI.